Listed below are T cell receptor beta chains from one sample, sequenced in a study of early T cells in non-severe SARS-CoV-2 infection. TCRdb re-called the 5' RACE reads with MiXCR, one entry per CDR3 protein. Of around 66,000 distinct CDR3 sequences in the sample, about 6% were seen once. The input for sequencing was whole blood, taken at baseline. The receptors stem from an adult who was a healthcare worker with PCR-confirmed SARS-CoV-2 infection or an uninfected control (not recorded which). Both conserved end residues are part of each CDR3. D genes are given only for firm matches. The size of a clone is reported for some rows only, either as once, few or many, or as a class for expanded clones.

D,V,size,J,DNA,CDR3
TRBD2,TRBV20-1,many,TRBJ2-7,TGCAGTGCTGCATTTAGCGGGAGCTCCTACGAGCAGTACTTC,CSAAFSGSSYEQYF
TRBD1,TRBV27,many,TRBJ1-6,TGTGCCATCCTCCGGGACAGCCATAATTCACCCCTCCACTTT,CAILRDSHNSPLHF
.,TRBV5-1,.,TRBJ2-7,TGCGCCAGCAGCCGTGGGACGGACTCCTACGAGCAGTACTTC,CASSRGTDSYEQYF
.,TRBV18,many,TRBJ1-1,TGTGCCAGCTCACCGGGAAAGTGGCTTATGAACACTGAAGCTTTCTTT,CASSPGKWLMNTEAFF
.,TRBV11-2,.,TRBJ2-7,TGTGCCAGCAGCTTAGGGCACGCGGGCGAGCAGTACTTC,CASSLGHAGEQYF
.,TRBV5-6,many,TRBJ2-3,TGTGCCAGCAGCTTGTTGAGGGACGGGGATACGCAGTATTTT,CASSLLRDGDTQYF
TRBD1,TRBV7-2,.,TRBJ2-1,TGTGCCAGCAGCTTCCCCTCAGGGGGCCTTGCCTACAATGAGCAGTTCTTC,CASSFPSGGLAYNEQFF
.,TRBV5-5,many,TRBJ1-5,TGTGCCAGCAGCTGGGAACAAGTTAGCAATCAGCCCCAGCATTTT,CASSWEQVSNQPQHF
.,TRBV6-2/TRBV6-3,.,TRBJ2-5,TGTGCCAGCAGCCTCGTCCTTTGGGGACCCCAAGAGACCCAGTACTTC,CASSLVLWGPQETQYF
.,TRBV5-5,.,TRBJ2-5,TGTGCCAGCAGCTTGGTATTGGGGGAGAGGGAGACCCAGTACTTC,CASSLVLGERETQYF